This T cell receptor beta chain came from a study of blood T cells in healthy people across ages (dated by TCRdb to between 2014 and 2017). Context from the whole study: In model experiments, template switching captured about one uniquely barcoded TCR beta cDNA molecule for every two T cells. Four age groups were formed from the donors: young (average 16 years), middle-aged (approximately 40), aged (62) and long-lived (82). Age-related changes in TCR beta repertoire diversity were measured in the study by deep sequencing normalized with unique cDNA molecular identifiers. The study analyzed two additional independent replicas of 1 million unique cDNA reads from the same blood draw for two donors, one aged 18 to 30 and one aged 80 or older. Donors of different ages were randomly distributed across sequencing lanes to avoid experimental bias. General findings and caveats noted by the study authors: As age increased, observed TCR beta diversity per million T cells dropped in a roughly linear way, and a significant reduction was already evident by age about 36. Because the CMV infection status of the donors was unknown, age-related changes in expanded clonotypes may potentially have been confounded. Estimates of total diversity based on one million sequenced T cells were regarded as lower bounds and as underestimates. There was a strong correlation between observed TCR beta diversity and the percentage of naive T cells measured by flow cytometry. Bulk unsorted PBMC profiling prevented conclusive comparison of naive and antigen-experienced compartments. The long-lived group showed more naive CD4+ T cells, fewer expanded clones and increased TCR diversity than the aged group, suggesting age selection.

Libraries came from 5' RACE. The listed sequencing device is Illumina HiSeq 2500. A second PCR of roughly 7 to 12 cycles was performed with a sample-barcoded 5' primer and a J-beta primer mix. A unique molecular identifier was introduced onto each TCR beta cDNA molecule by a template-switch 5' adaptor carrying 12 random nucleotides. At least 2.5 million CDR3-containing paired-end reads were obtained from each sample. First-strand cDNA was synthesized from all RNA with the Mint cDNA synthesis kit, primed by a TRBC-specific oligonucleotide. All cDNA was treated with uracil-DNA glycosylase and then went through a first 18-cycle PCR with the universal primers M1SS and BC2_uni_R. The authors' analysis ran thus. Each sample was normalized by randomly selecting 1 million high-quality reads, each carrying a distinct molecular identifier. Instead of being binned into consensus sequences, reads that shared molecular identifiers were thrown out. MiTCR, set to a Q25 quality threshold and the strictest error-elimination algorithm, was used for CDR3 identification, clonotype clustering and error correction. A nonparametric unseen species model using Euler transformation provided a lower-bound estimate of total TCR beta diversity. The raw public reads went through TCRdb reprocessing: fastp at Q25, MiXCR clone calling, in-frame beta chains kept. Each CDR3 protein appears once, grouped with its most common genes and DNA. TCRdb assigned the V and J calls; the authors' analysis was not used. This sample has about 650,000 distinct CDR3 sequences in its table, and 32% of those were observed once. The ten largest clones capture 15% to 17% of the sample.

The CDR3 contains 14 residues, cysteine and phenylalanine counted. This entry keeps only the CDR3 DNA: 42 bases, framed from base 1. The germline V gene supplies CDR1 SGHTA and CDR2 FQGNSA. The donors were 40 or so Caucasian individuals from Russia, aged roughly 6 to 100 years, who were systemically healthy. Around 10 milliliters of peripheral blood were collected from each donor into EDTA-treated Vacutainer tubes. Ficoll-Paque density-gradient centrifugation was used to isolate PBMCs, with at least 7 million per sample. Trizol reagent was used to extract total RNA from the PBMCs, yielding at least 6 micrograms per sample. For every donor, flow cytometry on a PBMC aliquot measured the percentage of naive CD45RAhigh/CD27high T cells. As concerns this clonotype: Its antigen is unknown. No much larger clone exists at a distance of one base, and base qualities are not known.

The rearrangement combines TRBV7-2 with TRBJ2-5; TRBD1 is a weak D gene call, 5 bases matching. The end of the DNA is better explained by TRBJ2-7, so the J call may be wrong. This TCR was recovered from a woman aged 80 or over in good health. Donor details come from another sample of the same person, matched by shared clones. Sequencing was carried out using blood. Here is the DNA: TGTGCCAGCAGCTTCGTCCAAGGGGTACACGAGCAGTACTTC. Its product reads: CASSFVQGVHEQYF.